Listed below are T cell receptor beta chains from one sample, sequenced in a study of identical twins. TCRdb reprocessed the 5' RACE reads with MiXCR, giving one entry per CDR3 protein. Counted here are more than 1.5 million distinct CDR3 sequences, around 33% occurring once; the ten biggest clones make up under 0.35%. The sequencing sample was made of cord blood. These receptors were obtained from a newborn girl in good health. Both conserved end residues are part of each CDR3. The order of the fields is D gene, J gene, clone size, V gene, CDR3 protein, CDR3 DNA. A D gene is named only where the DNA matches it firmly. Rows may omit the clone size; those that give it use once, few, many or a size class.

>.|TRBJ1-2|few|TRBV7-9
CASSLALMWTESDYTF
TGTGCCAGCAGCTTAGCGCTAATGTGGACAGAATCTGACTACACCTTC
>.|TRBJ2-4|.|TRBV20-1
CSARDPVMAVSKNIQYF
TGCAGTGCTAGAGATCCGGTTATGGCAGTGTCCAAAAACATTCAGTACTTC
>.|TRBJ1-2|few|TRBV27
CASSLSSMYGYTF
TGTGCCAGCAGTTTAAGCAGTATGTATGGCTACACCTTC
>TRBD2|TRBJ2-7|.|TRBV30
CAWSVSGGAYNEQYF
TGTGCCTGGAGTGTAAGCGGGGGGGCCTACAATGAGCAGTACTTC
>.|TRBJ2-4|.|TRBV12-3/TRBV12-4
CASSFPPGQKNIQYF
TGTGCCAGCAGTTTCCCCCCGGGCCAAAAAAACATTCAGTACTTC
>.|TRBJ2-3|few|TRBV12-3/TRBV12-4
CASRVRQGTDTQYF
TGTGCCAGCCGAGTACGGCAGGGGACAGATACGCAGTATTTT
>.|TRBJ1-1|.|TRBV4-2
CASSQNRGAPTEAFF
TGTGCCAGCAGCCAAAATCGGGGGGCGCCCACTGAAGCTTTCTTT
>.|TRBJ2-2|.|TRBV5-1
CASSINTMNTGELFF
TGCGCCAGCAGCATTAATACCATGAACACCGGGGAGCTGTTTTTT
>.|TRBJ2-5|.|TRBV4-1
CASSQVGVGTQYF
TGCGCCAGCAGCCAAGTAGGGGTTGGGACCCAGTACTTC
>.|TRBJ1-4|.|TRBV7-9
CASSFKTNEKLFF
TGTGCCAGCAGCTTCAAAACTAATGAAAAACTGTTTTTT
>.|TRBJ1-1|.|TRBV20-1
CRASWRQQNTEAFF
TGCAGAGCCTCTTGGAGACAGCAGAACACTGAAGCTTTCTTT
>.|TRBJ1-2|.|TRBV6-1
CASSEAGTLGYGHTF
TGTGCCAGCAGTGAAGCCGGGACATTGGGGTATGGCCACACCTTC
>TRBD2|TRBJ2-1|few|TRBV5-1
CASSLTSESYNEQFF
TGCGCCAGCAGCCTGACTAGCGAATCCTACAATGAGCAGTTCTTC
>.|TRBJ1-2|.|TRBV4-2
CASTNLGTRDYGYTF
TGTGCCAGCACCAACCTCGGGACCCGGGACTATGGCTACACCTTC
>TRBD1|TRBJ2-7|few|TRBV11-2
CASSLVPWTGGSYEQYF
TGTGCCAGCAGCTTAGTTCCCTGGACAGGGGGATCCTACGAGCAGTACTTC
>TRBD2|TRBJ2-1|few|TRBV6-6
CASSQTSGRPNNEQFF
TGTGCCAGCAGCCAAACTAGCGGGAGGCCGAACAATGAGCAGTTCTTC
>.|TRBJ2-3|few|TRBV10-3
CAISDGRPSTDTQYF
TGTGCCATCAGTGACGGCAGACCCAGCACAGATACGCAGTATTTT
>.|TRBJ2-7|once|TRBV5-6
CASSLFQGAPYEQYF
TGTGCCAGCAGCTTGTTTCAGGGTGCCCCTTACGAGCAGTACTTC
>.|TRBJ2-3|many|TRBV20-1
CSAISTDTQYF
TGCAGTGCTATAAGCACAGATACGCAGTATTTT
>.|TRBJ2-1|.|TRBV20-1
CSAYKGGKEYNEQFF
TGCAGTGCTTATAAGGGGGGCAAAGAATACAATGAGCAGTTCTTC
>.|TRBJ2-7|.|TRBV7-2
CASKSGLYYNEQYF
TGTGCCAGCAAGAGCGGGCTATACTACAATGAGCAGTACTTC
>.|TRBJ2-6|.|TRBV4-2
CASSQERDSYSGANVLTF
TGTGCCAGCAGCCAAGAGCGTGACAGTTACTCTGGGGCCAACGTCCTGACTTTC
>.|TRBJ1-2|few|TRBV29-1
CSVARGTYGYTF
TGCAGCGTTGCCCGGGGGACATATGGCTACACCTTC
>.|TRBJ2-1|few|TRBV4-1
CASSHFREKHNEQFF
TGCGCCAGCAGCCATTTTCGGGAAAAGCACAATGAGCAGTTCTTC
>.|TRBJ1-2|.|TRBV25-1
CASTSSGAGGYTF
TGTGCCAGCACCTCATCAGGGGCAGGTGGCTACACCTTC
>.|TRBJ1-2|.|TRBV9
CASGRGGYTF
TGTGCCAGCGGACGGGGAGGCTACACCTTC
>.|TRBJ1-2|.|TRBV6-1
CASSEAATGNYGYTF
TGTGCCAGCAGTGAAGCGGCTACAGGGAACTATGGCTACACCTTC
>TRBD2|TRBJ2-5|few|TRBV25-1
CAYTTSGSETQYF
TGTGCCTATACCACTAGCGGGAGTGAGACCCAGTACTTC
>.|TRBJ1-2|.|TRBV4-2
CASSQDSLTGHGYTF
TGTGCCAGCAGCCAAGATTCCCTTACAGGGCATGGCTACACCTTC
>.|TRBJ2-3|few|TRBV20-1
CSAASVSVVTDTQYF
TGCAGTGCTGCCTCGGTCAGCGTGGTGACAGATACGCAGTATTTT
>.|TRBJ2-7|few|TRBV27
CASSPRTLPTYEQYF
TGTGCCAGCAGCCCCAGGACTTTACCCACCTACGAGCAGTACTTC
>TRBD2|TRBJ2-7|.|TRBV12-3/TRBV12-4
CASSFLAGTSSYEQYF
TGTGCCAGCAGTTTTTTGGCCGGGACTAGCTCCTACGAGCAGTACTTC
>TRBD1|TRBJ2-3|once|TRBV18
CASSPPGQGANTQYF
TGTGCCAGCTCACCGCCGGGACAGGGGGCAAATACGCAGTATTTT
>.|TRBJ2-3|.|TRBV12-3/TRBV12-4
CASRPLGADAEYF
TGTGCCAGCAGACCATTAGGGGCGGATGCGGAATATTTT
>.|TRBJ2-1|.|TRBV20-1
CSAYPSYNEQFF
TGCAGTGCTTACCCCTCCTACAATGAGCAGTTCTTC
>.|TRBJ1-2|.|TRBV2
CASSEDLDGYGYTF
TGTGCCAGCAGTGAAGATTTAGACGGCTATGGCTACACCTTC
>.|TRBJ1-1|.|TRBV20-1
CSASTAVHTEAFF
TGCAGTGCTAGTACGGCAGTCCACACTGAAGCTTTCTTT
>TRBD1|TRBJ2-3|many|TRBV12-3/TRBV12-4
CASSPRTGVDTQYF
TGTGCCAGCAGTCCACGGACAGGGGTAGATACGCAGTATTTT
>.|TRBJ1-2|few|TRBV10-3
CAISENSRTEGYTF
TGTGCCATCAGTGAGAACTCCCGAACTGAGGGCTACACCTTC
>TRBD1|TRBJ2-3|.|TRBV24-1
CATSDTGQGADTQYF
TGTGCCACCAGTGACACGGGACAGGGTGCAGATACGCAGTATTTT
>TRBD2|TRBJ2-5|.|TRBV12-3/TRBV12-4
CASKGLAGGRYF
TGTGCCAGCAAGGGACTAGCGGGAGGGCGGTACTTC
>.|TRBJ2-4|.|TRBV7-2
CASSFRESALAKNIQYF
TGTGCCAGCAGCTTCCGGGAGAGCGCACTAGCCAAAAACATTCAGTACTTC
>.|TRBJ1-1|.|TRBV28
CASSEGTSNTEAFF
TGTGCCAGCAGTGAGGGGACCTCCAACACCGAAGCTTTCTTT
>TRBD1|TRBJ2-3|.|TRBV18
CASPTDRGQSDTQYF
TGTGCCAGCCCAACGGACAGGGGGCAGTCAGATACGCAGTATTTT
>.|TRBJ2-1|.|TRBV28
CASSFWGTDEQFF
TGTGCCAGCAGTTTTTGGGGGACGGATGAGCAGTTCTTC
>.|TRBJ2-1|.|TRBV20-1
CSAPLVWGSYNEQFF
TGCAGTGCCCCCCTTGTGTGGGGTTCCTACAATGAGCAGTTCTTC
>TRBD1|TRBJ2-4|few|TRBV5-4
CASSQDRSSKNIQYF
TGTGCCAGCAGCCAGGACAGGTCGTCCAAAAACATTCAGTACTTC
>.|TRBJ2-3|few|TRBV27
CASSRRGFGMDTQYF
TGTGCCAGCAGCCGCCGGGGATTTGGGATGGATACGCAGTATTTT
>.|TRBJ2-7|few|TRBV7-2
CASSLGQGSLYEQYF
TGTGCCAGCAGCTTAGGCCAGGGATCCCTCTACGAGCAGTACTTC
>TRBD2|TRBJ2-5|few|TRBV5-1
CASSGSGRAGETQYF
TGCGCCAGCAGCGGGAGCGGGAGGGCCGGGGAGACCCAGTACTTC
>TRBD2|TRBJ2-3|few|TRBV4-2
CASSQSRGGSDTQYF
TGTGCCAGCAGCCAATCGCGGGGGGGGTCAGATACGCAGTATTTT
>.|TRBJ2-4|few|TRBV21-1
CASSKSLALAKNIQYF
TGTGCCAGCAGCAAAAGTCTGGCTCTAGCCAAAAACATTCAGTACTTC